This TCR beta chain was identified in a study of blood T cell repertoires in COVID-19. Study-wide background: T cells, B-cell-depleted T cells, or PBMCs supplied cDNA or gDNA.

The CDR3 runs to 15 residues. Trimming cost V 8 bases and J 7 bases, with 23 bases left between them. Germline V gene data show CDR1 as SNHLY and CDR2 as FYNNEI. In the source study's methods: Estimation of nucleated cell counts was performed using reference gene primer amplification. The repertoire was sequenced with immunoSEQ multiplex PCR; TCRdb's copy has only in-frame clones and lacks some. The V and J calls and clone size are taken from that table; D and trimming were inferred from the DNA. The sample has 200,000 to 300,000 clones; 70% to 85% are singletons. The specimen was peripheral blood. The receptor comes from a woman of 80 years or more with acute or convalescent COVID-19. The rearrangement uses TRBV2 and TRBJ1-2, with a weak D call TRBD1 (5 bases). Here the CDR3 reads CASQVPLGGFAGYTF. In nucleotides, the CDR3 is TGTGCCAGCCAGGTCCCTCTCGGGGGTTTCGCTGGCTACACCTTC.